This paragraph covers one T cell receptor beta chain sequence. Its antigen is undetermined. CDR1 and CDR2 (germline): PRHDT, FYEKMQ (reference sequence). The CDR3 contains 15 residues. V lost 5 bases and J 6 bases, leaving 18 bases between the germline ends. The data were obtained in a study of persistence of HIV-infected CD4 T cells. The immunoSEQ assay was version 4, run in survey mode. Template was genomic DNA at around 9.3 ng/uL, with up to roughly 1 ug used per sample. Produced via immunoSEQ multiplex PCR; TCRdb's table is partial and in-frame only. The profile shows 25,000 to 40,000 clones, around 82% of them singletons. The stimulus was an HIV-1 Gag 15-mer peptide pool, 1 ug/peptide/mL. CD40L-negative CD69-negative CD45RO-high memory CD4+ T cells were sorted as populations depleted of antigen-responding cells. Plasma HIV-1 RNA stayed below 50 copies/mL for at least 4 years. A roughly 17-hour stimulation of CD8-depleted PBMCs used anti-CD28/CD49d costimulation, CD40-blocking antibody and enfuvirtide.

Sequences were derived from CD4+ T cells sorted from PBMCs after approximately 20-hour stimulation, sampled from a patient who received antiretroviral therapy. The source is an adult woman with HIV who was CMV-seropositive. The chain recombines TRBV13 with TRBJ2-3, with a weak D call TRBD2 (7 bases). The CDR3: CASSPRGGGLDTQYF. The CDR3 bases are TGTGCCAGCAGCCCCAGAGGGGGGGGGCTCGATACGCAGTATTTT.